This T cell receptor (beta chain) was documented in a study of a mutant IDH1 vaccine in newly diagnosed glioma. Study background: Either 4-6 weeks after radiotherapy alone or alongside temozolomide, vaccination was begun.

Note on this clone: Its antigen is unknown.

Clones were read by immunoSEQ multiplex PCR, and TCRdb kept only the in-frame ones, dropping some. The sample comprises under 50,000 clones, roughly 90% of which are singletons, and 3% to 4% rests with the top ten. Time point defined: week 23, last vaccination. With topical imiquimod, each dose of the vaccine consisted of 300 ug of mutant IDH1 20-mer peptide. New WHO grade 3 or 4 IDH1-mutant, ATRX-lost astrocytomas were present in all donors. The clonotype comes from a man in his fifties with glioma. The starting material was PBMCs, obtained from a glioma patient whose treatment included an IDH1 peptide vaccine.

CDR3 loop: CASTDNYNQPQHF. The CDR3 nucleotides read TGTGCCAGTACGGACAATTACAATCAGCCCCAGCATTTT. The rearrangement uses TRBV19 and TRBJ1-5, with a tentative D call TRBD1 (5 bases). Deletions cut 7 bases from V and 3 bases from J, with 10 bases between. Germline CDR1 reads LNHDA; CDR2 reads SQIVND (reference sequence). The length of the CDR3 is 13 residues.